Listed here are 23 T cell receptor beta chains from one sample, sequenced in a study of metastatic and nonmetastatic thyroid tumors. TCRdb reanalyzed the PCR reads with MiXCR. This sample has about 10,000 clones, with 29% found just once. No patient received treatment before thyroid surgery. The sequenced sample consisted of tumor tissue. These receptors were taken from a female donor with papillary thyroid cancer or a benign thyroid nodule (not recorded which). Some clones in this sample may be carry-over from other donors' samples.

This clone was detected once. Here the CDR3 reads CASSLGQGQYF. The CDR3 DNA is TGTGCCAGCAGCTTAGGGCAGGGGCAGTACTTC. This chain uses TRBV13 with TRBJ2-7; TRBD1 is a possible D gene (5 bases). Trimming removed 0 bases from V and 9 bases from J, with 6 bases in between. There are 11 residues in the CDR3. Germline CDR1 is PRHDT and CDR2 is FYEKMQ (reference sequence). Combining the CDR3 with reference TRBV13 and TRBJ2-7 gives the whole variable domain AAGVIQSPRHLIKEKRETATLKCYPIPRHDTVYWYQQGPGQDPQFLISFYEKMQSDKGSIPDRFSAQQFSDYHSELNMSSLELGDSALYFCASSLGQGQYFGPGTRLTVT.

This clone is judged medium-sized (0.01 to 0.1%). The chain employs TRBV6-5 and TRBJ2-3, with D possibly TRBD1 on 5 matching bases. This CDR3 region has 15 residues. CDR1 and CDR2 (germline): MNHEY, SVGAGI. V lost 0 bases and J lost 0, with 7 bases in between. The CDR3 spells CASSYSRVSTDTQYF. CDR3 DNA: TGTGCCAGCAGTTACTCCAGGGTTAGCACAGATACGCAGTATTTT.

By share, this clone ranks as medium-sized. The chain employs TRBV5-1 and TRBJ2-7; D is unclear. In germline, CDR1 is SGHRS, CDR2 YFSETQ. This CDR3 has 12 residues. Trimming stripped 1 base from V and 1 base from J, with 3 bases between. The CDR3 DNA reads as TGCGCCAGCAGCTTGCCTTCCTACGAGCAGTACTTC. This sequence encodes CASSLPSYEQYF. Complete variable domain (other parts from reference TRBV5-1 and TRBJ2-7): KAGVTQTPRYLIKTRGQQVTLSCSPISGHRSVSWYQQTPGQGLQFLFEYFSETQRNKGNFPGRFSGRQFSNSRSEMNVSTLELGDSALYLCASSLPSYEQYFGPGTRLTVT.

Written as DNA, the CDR3 is TGCAGTGCTAGCAGCGTCGCGAACACCGGGGAGCTGTTTTTT. The encoded protein is CSASSVANTGELFF. The V gene is TRBV20-1, the J gene TRBJ2-2; D unclear. The CDR3 is made up of 14 amino acids. V lost 3 bases to trimming and J lost 0 bases, with 8 bases between them. CDR1 is DFQATT, CDR2 SNEGSKA, per germline (reference sequence).

This chain links TRBV11-2 with TRBJ1-5, with D possibly matching TRBD1 (5 bases). The germline V and J ends were trimmed by 5 bases and 2 bases, with 16 bases remaining between them. This CDR3 is 16 amino acids long. Germline CDR1 and CDR2: SGHAT and FQNNGV. The CDR3 DNA reads as TGTGCCAGCAGCATCCAGGGCGTGTTGGGCAATCAGCCCCAGCATTTT. It encodes CASSIQGVLGNQPQHF.

The sample holds a few counts of this clone. The chain couples TRBV28 to TRBJ2-5; 11 positions match TRBD2. The J call could be wrong; TRBJ2-1 is a better fit for the DNA end. CDR3 length: 14 amino acids. From germline, CDR1 is MDHEN and CDR2 SYDVKM. The CDR3 protein is CASNLAGGSNEQFF. CDR3 DNA: TGTGCCAGCAACCTAGCGGGGGGAAGCAATGAGCAGTTCTTC.

The chain carries TRBV27 and TRBJ2-7, with D possibly matching TRBD1 (5 bases). The germline V gene encodes CDR1 MNHEY and CDR2 SMNVEV (reference sequence). The CDR3 totals 13 residues. The V and J ends lost 5 bases and 0 bases respectively, with 8 bases between them. The CDR3: CASSLTVSYEQYF. CDR3 nucleotide sequence: TGTGCCAGCAGTCTGACAGTCTCCTACGAGCAGTACTTC.

This clone was seen at least ten times. The chain is built from TRBV30 and TRBJ2-3; 10 bases align to TRBD2. Looked up from germline, CDR1 is GTSNPN and CDR2 is SVGIG (reference sequence). There are 14 residues in the CDR3. J gave up 4 bases and V 2 bases, and 3 bases lay outside the gene matches. The CDR3 is CAWSRLAGADTQYF. The CDR3 DNA sequence: TGTGCCTGGAGTAGGCTAGCGGGAGCAGATACGCAGTATTTT.

This chain connects TRBV20-1 to TRBJ2-1, with TRBD2 identical over 10 bases. Germline CDR1 and CDR2: DFQATT and SNEGSKA (reference sequence). With 3 bases clipped from V and 9 bases from J, the junction kept 14 bases outside the gene matches. This CDR3 is 16 amino acids long. The DNA for the CDR3 is TGCAGTGCTAGTGCGGGGGGAGCGGGAGGGCCGGTTGAGCAGTTCTTC. Amino acids: CSASAGGAGGPVEQFF.

Here the CDR3 reads CASRLHADETQYF. The CDR3, as DNA: TGTGCCAGCAGGCTGCATGCGGACGAGACCCAGTACTTC. The chain carries TRBV6-2 or TRBV6-3 and TRBJ2-5; unclear D gene. The CDR3 covers 13 residues. Trimming left V 6 bases short and J 5 bases short, with 13 bases between. Germline V gene sequence: CDR1 MNHEY, CDR2 SVGEGT.

This clone was seen a few times. The V call is TRBV28, the J call TRBJ1-2, with no clear D. V lost 7 bases to trimming and J lost 4 bases, with 16 bases between them. This CDR3 contains 14 residues. Germline-derived CDR1 and CDR2 are MDHEN and SYDVKM. The CDR3 DNA sequence: TGTGCCAGCATCCGCCGGGGTATAGGCTATGGCTACACCTTC. It yields the protein CASIRRGIGYGYTF.

This clone showed up just a few times. This chain connects TRBV10-3 to TRBJ1-1; D gene ambiguous. The CDR3 spans 16 residues. Germline CDR1 ENHRY, CDR2 SYGVKD. Trimming pared 3 bases from V and 2 bases from J, leaving 16 bases between. The CDR3 spells CAISESAPSINTEAFF. The CDR3, as DNA: TGTGCCATCAGTGAATCCGCCCCAAGTATCAACACTGAAGCTTTCTTT.

J is TRBJ1-5 and V is TRBV20-1, with D perhaps TRBD1 (6 bases). In germline, CDR1 is DFQATT, CDR2 SNEGSKA (reference sequence). The length of the CDR3 is 14 residues. Trimming took 4 bases from V and 3 from J, leaving 13 bases between them. The CDR3 region has the DNA TGCAGTGCTATACAGGGTCCTTCCAATCAGCCCCAGCATTTT. Its translation: CSAIQGPSNQPQHF.

This clone was recorded at least ten times. Here the CDR3 DNA reads TGTGCCAGTTATAGCGGGGACACCGGGGAGCTGTTTTTT. Its protein is CASYSGDTGELFF. This rearrangement joins TRBV6-1 to TRBJ2-2, with TRBD2 matching 8 bases. This CDR3 is 13 amino acids long. Germline V CDR1 and CDR2: MNHNS, SASEGT. The V and J ends lost 9 bases and 3 bases, in that order; junction bases with no gene match: 3.

This rearrangement joins TRBV6-5 to TRBJ1-5; no clear D gene. Germline values: CDR1 MNHEY, CDR2 SVGAGI. V was pared by 2 bases and J by 7 bases, with 12 bases between. There are 14 residues in the CDR3. The CDR3 DNA is TGTGCCAGCAGTTACGGGGAGGGAGGGCAGCCCCAGCATTTT. Translating it yields CASSYGEGGQPQHF.

This chain uses TRBV20-1 with TRBJ1-1; a possible D gene is TRBD1 (5 bases). From germline, CDR1 is DFQATT and CDR2 SNEGSKA (reference sequence). V lost 1 base and J 2 bases, leaving 14 bases between the germline ends. The CDR3 has 15 residues. The CDR3 is CSARVLAWGNTEAFF. CDR3 nucleotide sequence: TGCAGTGCTAGAGTCCTAGCTTGGGGCAACACTGAAGCTTTCTTT.

The chain is built from TRBV5-1 and TRBJ2-1; D is unresolved. The CDR3 runs to 14 residues. The V end was cut by 0 bases, the J end by 5 bases, with 9 bases between. CDR1 SGHRS and CDR2 YFSETQ come from the germline V gene. For the CDR3, the DNA is TGCGCCAGCAGCTTGGACGGGCCGAACAATGAGCAGTTCTTC. Its protein product is CASSLDGPNNEQFF.

By share, this clone counts as large (0.1 to 1%). The chain recombines TRBV12-3 or TRBV12-4 with TRBJ2-7; D is uncertain. Deletions cut 1 base from V and 1 base from J, with 2 bases between. The CDR3 contains 12 residues. CDR3 sequence reads: CASSLVSYEQYF. The DNA for the CDR3 is TGTGCCAGCAGTTTAGTTTCCTACGAGCAGTACTTC.

The chain links TRBV27 to TRBJ1-1; D gene ambiguous. The CDR3 is 13 amino acids. From germline, CDR1 is MNHEY and CDR2 SMNVEV (reference sequence). The V end lost 5 bases, the J end lost 4 bases, and 11 bases lay between the germline ends. In DNA form, the CDR3 reads TGTGCCAGCAGTATTGCGATGGGCACTGAAGCTTTCTTT. Protein: CASSIAMGTEAFF.

The V call is TRBV6-1, the J call TRBJ2-5; D uncertain. The CDR3 is 16 residues long. Germline-derived CDR1 and CDR2 are MNHNS and SASEGT. Trimming took off 5 bases at V and 1 base at J, with 17 bases between the two ends. The CDR3 coding sequence is TGTGCCAGCAGTTCCCGTAGAGGAAGGATCCAAGAGACCCAGTACTTC. This gives the protein CASSSRRGRIQETQYF.

The chain combines TRBV12-3 or TRBV12-4 with TRBJ2-1, with D tentatively TRBD2 (6 bases). CDR3 length: 19 residues. Trimming removed 2 bases from V and 0 bases from J, with 20 bases in between. The CDR3 here is CASSLIHARETSSYNEQFF. DNA for the CDR3: TGTGCCAGCAGTTTAATACATGCCCGGGAGACGAGCTCCTACAATGAGCAGTTCTTC.

This clone is medium-sized in the sample. The chain uses TRBV4-2 and TRBJ2-7; 9 bases are a match to TRBD1. CDR3 size: 15 residues. Germline V CDR1 and CDR2: LGHNA, YNFKEQ. V was pared by 4 bases and J by 3 bases, with 7 bases of the junction left unmatched. CDR3 sequence (DNA): TGTGCCAGCAGCCGAGACCGGGACAGGGTCTACGAGCAGTACTTC. It yields the protein CASSRDRDRVYEQYF.

This clone was seen a few times. A junction end diverges from the germline sequence, so it may reflect a read error. The gene calls are TRBV12-3 or TRBV12-4 and TRBJ2-3; D gene ambiguous. The length of the CDR3 is 15 residues. The CDR3 DNA follows: TGTGCCAGCAGTTTATCCGCCAAAACCACAGATTCGCAGTATTTT. The encoded protein is CASSLSAKTTDSQYF.